There are a few counts of the clone carrying this TCR beta chain. The antigen is not known. Germline V CDR1 and CDR2: LNHDA, SQIVND (reference sequence). CDR3 length equals 15 residues. Trimming took off 5 bases at V and 5 bases at J, with 15 bases between the two ends. This sample is part of a study of cytomegalovirus exposure and HLA in healthy donors. PCR involved 60 Vbeta and 13 Jbeta primers. Using immunoSEQ multiplex PCR, the repertoire was profiled, and TCRdb retains in-frame clones only, with some absent. This sample carries around 130,000 clones, roughly 88% of them seen once, and the ten largest clones take 2.5% to 3.5%. General study points: Across all donors, roughly uniform sequencing depth was an assumption of the presence/absence analyses. Earlier analysis yielded a pattern in which most TCR beta V segments were productive about 87% or about 30% of the time.

This rearrangement joins TRBV19 to TRBJ2-2; D may be TRBD1 (5 bases). The clonotype was recovered from a woman between 18 and 29 years old in good health and CMV-seropositive. The sequenced sample consisted of PBMCs. CDR3 residues: CASSQETDWTGELFF. DNA of the CDR3: TGTGCCAGTAGTCAAGAGACAGATTGGACCGGGGAGCTGTTTTTT. Full variable domain (rest looked up from reference TRBV19 and TRBJ2-2): DGGITQSPKYLFRKEGQNVTLSCEQNLNHDAMYWYRQDPGQGLRLIYYSQIVNDFQKGDIAEGYSVSREKKESFPLTVTSAQKNPTAFYLCASSQETDWTGELFFGEGSRLTVL.